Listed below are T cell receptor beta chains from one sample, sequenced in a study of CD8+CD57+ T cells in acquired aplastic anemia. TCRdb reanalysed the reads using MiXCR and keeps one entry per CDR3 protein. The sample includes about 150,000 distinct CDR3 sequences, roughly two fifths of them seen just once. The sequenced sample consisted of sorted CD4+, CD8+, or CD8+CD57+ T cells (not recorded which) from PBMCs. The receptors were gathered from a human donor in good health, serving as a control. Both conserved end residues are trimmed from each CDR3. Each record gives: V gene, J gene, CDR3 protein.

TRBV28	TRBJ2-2	ASHSILAGLNTGELF
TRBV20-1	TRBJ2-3	SASGEAGVTDTQY
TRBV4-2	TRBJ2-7	ASSQGGAAGSPGEQY
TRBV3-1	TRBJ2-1	ASSLRGGGNEQF
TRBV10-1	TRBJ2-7	ASSVGSLDEQY
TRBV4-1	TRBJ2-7	ASSQDPSGGLSYEQY
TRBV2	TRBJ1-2	ASRRDRDRPPYT
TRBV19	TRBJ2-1	ASQRRSSYNEQF